This entry is about one T cell receptor beta chain. This clonotype was seen a handful of times. The specificity of this receptor is unknown. Nothing much larger sits one base from this clone, and base qualities are not available. CDR1 SGHTA and CDR2 FQGNSA are derived from the germline V gene. Including the terminal cysteine and phenylalanine, the CDR3 comprises 14 residues. The kept DNA is CDR3 alone, 42 bases in frame from the first base. At the junction V is shortened by 5 bases and J by 8 bases, with 17 bases in between. This specimen's treatment or condition label, interpreted: live attenuated yellow fever vaccine strain. At every blood-draw timepoint, two biological replicates of bulk PBMCs were collected. PBMCs were isolated from peripheral blood using a standard Ficoll-Paque protocol. TriZol was used to extract RNA from bulk PBMCs, CD4 and CD8 fractions, and dextramer-positive and dextramer-negative fractions.

This entry comes from a study of T cells after yellow fever vaccination (dated by TCRdb to 2018 to 2020). The study in broad terms: Libraries from fractions with low cell numbers were prepared with the SMART-Seq v4 Ultra Low Input RNA kit. The cohort comprised two healthy male donors, one aged 18 to 29 and one aged 30 to 40 years. To follow T-cell clones before and after primary and booster YFV17D yellow fever vaccination, bulk TCR alpha and beta repertoires were sequenced over time. Blood samples were taken at several timepoints before and after primary and secondary immunization, and bulk PBMC replicates and cell subsets were isolated.

Results and caveats for the whole study, not just this receptor: Because abundant contaminating clonotypes from the bulk population could be contained in FACS-sorted repertoires, computational filtering was required. After the booster, most of the clones that had expanded following primary vaccination were detected again (almost 98% of CD4 and 80% to 90% of CD8), which suggests that memory was broadly maintained. A small fraction of clonotypes appeared in both the CD4 and CD8 compartments, likely as a result of convergent recombination. Because the study included only a couple of donors, the extent to which the findings can be generalized is limited. Compared with the primary T-cell response, the secondary T-cell response was faster but weaker, reaching its peak on day 5 rather than on day 15.

TCR cDNA was synthesized by 5'RACE template switching, through which a universal primer site and unique molecular identifiers were introduced. cDNA synthesis was primed from both the TCR alpha and TCR beta constant segments. Two PCR steps were used to amplify libraries, with sample barcodes and sequencing adapters being added in the second step. Sequencing of libraries was performed on Illumina HiSeq 2500 (2x100 bp) or NovaSeq (2x150 bp). Processing in the source paper ran as follows. Reads were demultiplexed and collapsed into UMI consensus sequences with MIGEC, and V(D)J alignment was performed with MiXCR. Clonotypes responding to the vaccine were identified with edgeR on replicate PBMC samples, with the criteria of FDR below 0.01 and a log2 fold change above 5 up to day 15. CD4 or CD8 identity was assigned to each bulk clonotype according to whether the clonotype was present at higher abundance in the sequenced CD4 repertoire or the sequenced CD8 repertoire. TCRdb reprocessing: public reads trimmed at Q25 with fastp, clones called with MiXCR, in-frame beta chains kept. Entries that share a CDR3 protein sequence are merged under the most common genes and DNA. These V and J calls originate from TCRdb's pipeline instead of the authors' own analysis. The table for this sample lists under 700,000 distinct CDR3 sequences; about a sixth of them were counted only once. The ten biggest clones cover approximately 15% of the sample.

The material sequenced was PBMCs, taken around 5 days after the first yellow fever vaccination. The receptor's source is a man between 18 and 29 years old who received the YFV17D yellow fever vaccine. The rearranged segments are TRBV7-2 and TRBJ2-3; TRBD1 is a weak D gene call, 5 bases matching. The nucleotides read TGTGCCAGCAGCCCATTCCTTGAGCAGGGTACGCAGTATTTT. Protein translation: CASSPFLEQGTQYF.